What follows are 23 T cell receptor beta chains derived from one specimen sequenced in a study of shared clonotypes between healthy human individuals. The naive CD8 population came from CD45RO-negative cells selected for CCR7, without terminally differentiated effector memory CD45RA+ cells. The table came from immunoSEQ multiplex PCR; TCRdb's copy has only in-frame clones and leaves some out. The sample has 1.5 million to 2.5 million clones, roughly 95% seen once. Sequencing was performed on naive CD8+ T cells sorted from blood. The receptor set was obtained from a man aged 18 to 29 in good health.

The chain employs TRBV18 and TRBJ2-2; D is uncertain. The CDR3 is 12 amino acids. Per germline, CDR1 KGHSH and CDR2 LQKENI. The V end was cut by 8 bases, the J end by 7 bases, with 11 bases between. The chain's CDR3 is CASPELGGELFF. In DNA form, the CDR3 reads TGTGCCAGCCCAGAATTGGGCGGGGAGCTGTTTTTT.

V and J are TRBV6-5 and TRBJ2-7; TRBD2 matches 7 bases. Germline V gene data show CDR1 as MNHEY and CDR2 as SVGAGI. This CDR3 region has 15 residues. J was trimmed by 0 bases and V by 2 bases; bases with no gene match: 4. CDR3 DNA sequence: TGTGCCAGCAGTTACGGGCGGGAGCTCTCCTACGAGCAGTACTTC. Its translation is CASSYGRELSYEQYF.

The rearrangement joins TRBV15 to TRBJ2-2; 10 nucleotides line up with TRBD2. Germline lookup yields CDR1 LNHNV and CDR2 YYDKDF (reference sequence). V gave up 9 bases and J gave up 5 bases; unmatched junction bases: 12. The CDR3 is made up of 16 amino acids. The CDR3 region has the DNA TGTGCCACTAATATTCAGCGGGAGGGCCGTACCGGGGAGCTGTTTTTT. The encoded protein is CATNIQREGRTGELFF.

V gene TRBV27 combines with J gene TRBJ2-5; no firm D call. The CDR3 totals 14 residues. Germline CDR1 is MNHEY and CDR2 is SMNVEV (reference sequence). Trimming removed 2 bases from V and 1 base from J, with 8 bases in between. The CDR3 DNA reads TGTGCCAGCAGTTTACTCTCAGCCCAAGAGACCCAGTACTTC. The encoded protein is CASSLLSAQETQYF.

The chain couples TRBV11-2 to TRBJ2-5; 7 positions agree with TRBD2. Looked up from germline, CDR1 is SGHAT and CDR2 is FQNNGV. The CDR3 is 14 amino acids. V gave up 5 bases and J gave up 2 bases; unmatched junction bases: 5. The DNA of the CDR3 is TGTGCCAGCAGCCAATGGGGGGGGCAAGAGACCCAGTACTTC. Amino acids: CASSQWGGQETQYF.

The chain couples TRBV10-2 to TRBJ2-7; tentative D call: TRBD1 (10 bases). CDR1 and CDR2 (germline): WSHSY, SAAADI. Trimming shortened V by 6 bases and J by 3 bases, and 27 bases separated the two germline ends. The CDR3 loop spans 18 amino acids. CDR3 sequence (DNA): TGCGCCAGCAGGGAGACAGGGGGCCCAAGCGGGAGGAACTACGAGCAGTACTTC. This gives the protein CASRETGGPSGRNYEQYF.

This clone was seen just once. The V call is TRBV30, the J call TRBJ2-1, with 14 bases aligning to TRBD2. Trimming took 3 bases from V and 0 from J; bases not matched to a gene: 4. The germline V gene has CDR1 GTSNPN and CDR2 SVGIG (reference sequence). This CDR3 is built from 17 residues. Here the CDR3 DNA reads TGTGCCTGGAGGGGACTAGCGGGGGTGAGCTCCTACAATGAGCAGTTCTTC. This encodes CAWRGLAGVSSYNEQFF.

The CDR3 DNA sequence: TGTGCCAGCAGTTGGACAGGGGACGGGGAGCTGTTTTTT. This translates into CASSWTGDGELFF. The gene calls are TRBV7-9 and TRBJ2-2; TRBD1 matches 9 bases. Trimming removed 6 bases from V and 7 bases from J; junction bases left unmatched: 3. The CDR3 is made up of 13 amino acids. CDR1 and CDR2 from the germline V gene are SEHNR and FQNEAQ (reference sequence).

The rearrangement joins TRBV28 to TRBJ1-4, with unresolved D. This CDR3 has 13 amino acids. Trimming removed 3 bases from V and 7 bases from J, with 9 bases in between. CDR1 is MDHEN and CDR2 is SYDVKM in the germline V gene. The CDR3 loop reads CASSFLAIEKLFF. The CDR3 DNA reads TGTGCCAGCAGTTTTCTTGCCATTGAAAAACTGTTTTTT. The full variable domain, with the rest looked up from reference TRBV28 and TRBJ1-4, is DVKVTQSSRYLVKRTGEKVFLECVQDMDHENMFWYRQDPGLGLRLIYFSYDVKMKEKGDIPEGYSVSREKKERFSLILESASTNQTSMYLCASSFLAIEKLFFGSGTQLSVL.

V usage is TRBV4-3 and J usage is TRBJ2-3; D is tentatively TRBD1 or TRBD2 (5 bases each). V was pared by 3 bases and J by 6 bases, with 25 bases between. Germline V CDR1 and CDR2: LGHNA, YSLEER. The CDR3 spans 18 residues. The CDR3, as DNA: TGCGCCAGCAGCCATCGGCCCATGGGGCCGGAGACTATCGATACGCAGTATTTT. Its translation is CASSHRPMGPETIDTQYF.

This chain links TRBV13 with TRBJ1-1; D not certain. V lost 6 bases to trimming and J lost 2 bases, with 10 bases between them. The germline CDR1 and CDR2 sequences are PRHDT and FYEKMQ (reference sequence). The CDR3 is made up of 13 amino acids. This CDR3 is CASRVEANTEAFF. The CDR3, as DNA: TGTGCCAGCAGAGTGGAAGCAAACACTGAAGCTTTCTTT. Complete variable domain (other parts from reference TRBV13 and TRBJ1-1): AAGVIQSPRHLIKEKRETATLKCYPIPRHDTVYWYQQGPGQDPQFLISFYEKMQSDKGSIPDRFSAQQFSDYHSELNMSSLELGDSALYFCASRVEANTEAFFGQGTRLTVV.

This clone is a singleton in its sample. Here the CDR3 DNA reads TGTGCCAGCAGCCTGGAGGGTTCCTATAATTCACCCCTCCACTTT. It encodes CASSLEGSYNSPLHF. The chain links TRBV6-5 to TRBJ1-6, with no clear D. From germline, CDR1 is MNHEY and CDR2 SVGAGI. Between the trimmed V and J ends, which lost 6 bases and 1 base, there was a span of 10 bases. This CDR3 contains 15 residues.

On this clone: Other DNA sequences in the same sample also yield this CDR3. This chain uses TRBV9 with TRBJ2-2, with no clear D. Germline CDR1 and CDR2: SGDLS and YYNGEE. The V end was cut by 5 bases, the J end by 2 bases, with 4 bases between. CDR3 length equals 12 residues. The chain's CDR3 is CASSQNTGELFF. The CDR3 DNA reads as TGTGCCAGCAGTCAAAACACCGGGGAGCTGTTTTTT.

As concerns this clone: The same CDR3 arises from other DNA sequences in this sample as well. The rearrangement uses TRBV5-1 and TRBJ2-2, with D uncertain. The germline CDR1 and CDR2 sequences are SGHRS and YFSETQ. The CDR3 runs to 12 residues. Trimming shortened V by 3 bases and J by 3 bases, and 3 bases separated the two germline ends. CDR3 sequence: CASSSDTGELFF. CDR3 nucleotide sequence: TGCGCCAGCAGCTCAGACACCGGGGAGCTGTTTTTT. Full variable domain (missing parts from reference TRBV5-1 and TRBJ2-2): KAGVTQTPRYLIKTRGQQVTLSCSPISGHRSVSWYQQTPGQGLQFLFEYFSETQRNKGNFPGRFSGRQFSNSRSEMNVSTLELGDSALYLCASSSDTGELFFGEGSRLTVL.

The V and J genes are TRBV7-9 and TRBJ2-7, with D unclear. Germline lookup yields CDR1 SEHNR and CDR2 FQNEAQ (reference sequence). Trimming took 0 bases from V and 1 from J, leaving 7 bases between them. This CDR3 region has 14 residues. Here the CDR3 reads CASSLARMSYEQYF. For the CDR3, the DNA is TGTGCCAGCAGCTTAGCAAGGATGTCCTACGAGCAGTACTTC.

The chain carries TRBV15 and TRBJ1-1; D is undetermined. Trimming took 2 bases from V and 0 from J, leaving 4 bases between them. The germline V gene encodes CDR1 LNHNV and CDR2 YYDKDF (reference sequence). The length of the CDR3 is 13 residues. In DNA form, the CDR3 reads TGTGCCACCAGCAGACTACTGAACACTGAAGCTTTCTTT. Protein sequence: CATSRLLNTEAFF.

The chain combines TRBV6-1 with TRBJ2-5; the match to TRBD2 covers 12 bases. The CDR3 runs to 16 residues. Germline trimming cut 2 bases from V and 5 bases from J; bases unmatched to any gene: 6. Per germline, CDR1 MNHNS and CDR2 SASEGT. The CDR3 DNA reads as TGTGCCAGCAGTGAAAGACTAGCGGGGGAGGGTGAGACCCAGTACTTC. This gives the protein CASSERLAGEGETQYF.

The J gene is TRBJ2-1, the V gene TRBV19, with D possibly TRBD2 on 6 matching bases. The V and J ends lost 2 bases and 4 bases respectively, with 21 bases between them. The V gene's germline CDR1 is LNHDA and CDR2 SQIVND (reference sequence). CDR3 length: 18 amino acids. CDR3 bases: TGTGCCAGTAGTATAACCCCTCCCAGGGAGGTAGGGTACAATGAGCAGTTCTTC. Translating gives CASSITPPREVGYNEQFF.

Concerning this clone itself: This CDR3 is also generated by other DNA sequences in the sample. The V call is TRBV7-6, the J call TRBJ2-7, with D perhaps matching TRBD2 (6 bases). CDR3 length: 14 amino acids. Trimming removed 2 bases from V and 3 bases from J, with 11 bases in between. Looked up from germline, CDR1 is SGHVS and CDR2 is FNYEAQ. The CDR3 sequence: CASSLKGGSYEQYF. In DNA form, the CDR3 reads TGTGCCAGCAGCTTAAAGGGAGGAAGCTACGAGCAGTACTTC.

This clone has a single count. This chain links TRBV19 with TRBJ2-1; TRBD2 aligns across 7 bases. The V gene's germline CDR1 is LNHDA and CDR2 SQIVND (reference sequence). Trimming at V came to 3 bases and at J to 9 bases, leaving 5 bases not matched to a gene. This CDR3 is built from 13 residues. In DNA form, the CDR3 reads TGTGCCAGTAGTATTCTGGGACTAAGTGAGCAGTTCTTC. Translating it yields CASSILGLSEQFF.

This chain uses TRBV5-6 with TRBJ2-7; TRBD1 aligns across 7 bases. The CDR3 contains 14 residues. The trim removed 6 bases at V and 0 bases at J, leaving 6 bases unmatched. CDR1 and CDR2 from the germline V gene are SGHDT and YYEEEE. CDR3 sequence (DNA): TGTGCCAGCACCGAGGGACAGTACTCCTACGAGCAGTACTTC. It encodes CASTEGQYSYEQYF.

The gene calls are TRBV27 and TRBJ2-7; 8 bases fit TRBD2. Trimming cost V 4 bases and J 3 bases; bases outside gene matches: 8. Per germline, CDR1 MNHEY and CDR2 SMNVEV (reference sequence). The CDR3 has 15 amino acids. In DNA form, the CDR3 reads TGTGCCAGCAGTTACGCGGGAGGTTCTTTCTACGAGCAGTACTTC. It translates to CASSYAGGSFYEQYF.

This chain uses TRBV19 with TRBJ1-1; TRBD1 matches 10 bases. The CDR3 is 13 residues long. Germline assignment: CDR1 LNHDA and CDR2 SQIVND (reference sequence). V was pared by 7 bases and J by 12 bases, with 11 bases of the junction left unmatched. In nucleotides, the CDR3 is TGTGCCAGTATCACAGGGGACAGGGGAGGAACTTTCTTT. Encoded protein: CASITGDRGGTFF.